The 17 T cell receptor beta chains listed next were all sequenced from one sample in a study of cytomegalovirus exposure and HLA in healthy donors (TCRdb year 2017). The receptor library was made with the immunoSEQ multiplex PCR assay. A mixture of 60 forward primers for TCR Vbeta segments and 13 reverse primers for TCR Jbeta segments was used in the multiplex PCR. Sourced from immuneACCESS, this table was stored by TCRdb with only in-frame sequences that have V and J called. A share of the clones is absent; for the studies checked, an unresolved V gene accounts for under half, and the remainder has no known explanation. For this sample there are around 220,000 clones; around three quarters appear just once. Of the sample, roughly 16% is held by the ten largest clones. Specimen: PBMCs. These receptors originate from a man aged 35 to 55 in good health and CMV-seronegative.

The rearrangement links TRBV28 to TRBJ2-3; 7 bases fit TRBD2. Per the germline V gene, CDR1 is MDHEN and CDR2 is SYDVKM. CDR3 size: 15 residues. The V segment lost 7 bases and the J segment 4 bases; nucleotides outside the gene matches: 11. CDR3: CASTSLAGTADTQYF. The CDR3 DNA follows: TGTGCCAGCACCTCATTAGCGGGCACAGCAGATACGCAGTATTTT.

CDR3 in DNA: TGTGCCAGTAGTGAGTGGGACAGCCCCTACTATGGCTACACCTTC. Protein: CASSEWDSPYYGYTF. V usage is TRBV19 and J usage is TRBJ1-2; 7 bases fit TRBD1. This CDR3 has 15 residues. Looked up from germline, CDR1 is LNHDA and CDR2 is SQIVND (reference sequence). Trimming at V came to 5 bases and at J to 3 bases, leaving 9 bases not matched to a gene.

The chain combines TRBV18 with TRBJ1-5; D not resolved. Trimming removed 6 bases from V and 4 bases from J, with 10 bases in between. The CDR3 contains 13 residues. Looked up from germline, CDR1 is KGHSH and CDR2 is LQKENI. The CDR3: CASSLDLNQPQHF. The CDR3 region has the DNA TGTGCCAGCTCTCTTGACTTAAATCAGCCCCAGCATTTT. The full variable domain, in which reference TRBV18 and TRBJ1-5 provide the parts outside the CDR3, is NAGVMQNPRHLVRRRGQEARLRCSPMKGHSHVYWYRQLPEEGLKFMVYLQKENIIDESGMPKERFSAEFPKEGPSILRIQQVVRGDSAAYFCASSLDLNQPQHFGDGTRLSIL.

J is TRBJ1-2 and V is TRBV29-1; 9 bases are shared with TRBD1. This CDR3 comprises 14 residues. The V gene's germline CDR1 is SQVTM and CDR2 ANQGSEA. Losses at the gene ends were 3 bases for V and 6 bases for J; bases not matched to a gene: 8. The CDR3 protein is CSVDPRDRVNGYTF. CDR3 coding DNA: TGCAGCGTTGACCCCCGGGACAGGGTTAATGGCTACACCTTC.

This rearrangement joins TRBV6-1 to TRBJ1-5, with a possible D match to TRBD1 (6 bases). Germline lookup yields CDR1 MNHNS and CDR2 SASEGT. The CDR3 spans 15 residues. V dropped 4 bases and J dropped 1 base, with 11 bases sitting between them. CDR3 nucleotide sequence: TGTGCCAGCAGTGTACAGGGTCAAAGCAATCAGCCCCAGCATTTT. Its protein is CASSVQGQSNQPQHF.

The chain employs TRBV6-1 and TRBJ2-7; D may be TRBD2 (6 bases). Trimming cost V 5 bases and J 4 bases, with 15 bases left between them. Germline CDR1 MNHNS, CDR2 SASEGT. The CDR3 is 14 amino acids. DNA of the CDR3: TGTGCCAGCAGTATGGGGGGTTCAAATTACGAGCAGTACTTC. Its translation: CASSMGGSNYEQYF.

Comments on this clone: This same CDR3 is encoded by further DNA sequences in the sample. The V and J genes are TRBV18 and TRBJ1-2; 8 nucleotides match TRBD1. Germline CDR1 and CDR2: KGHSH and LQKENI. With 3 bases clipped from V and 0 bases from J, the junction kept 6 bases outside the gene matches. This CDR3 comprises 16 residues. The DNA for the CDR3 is TGTGCCAGCTCACCTCCCGGACAGGGCGCTAACTATGGCTACACCTTC. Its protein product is CASSPPGQGANYGYTF.

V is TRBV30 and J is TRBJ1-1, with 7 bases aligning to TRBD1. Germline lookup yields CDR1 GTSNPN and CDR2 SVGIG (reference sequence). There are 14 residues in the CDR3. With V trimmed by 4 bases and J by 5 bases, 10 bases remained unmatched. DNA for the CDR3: TGTGCCTGGAAATTAGGGGGCGTGAGGACTGAAGCTTTCTTT. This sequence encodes CAWKLGGVRTEAFF. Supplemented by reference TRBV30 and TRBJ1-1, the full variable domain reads SQTIHQWPATLVQPVGSPLSLECTVEGTSNPNLYWYRQAAGRGLQLLFYSVGIGQISSEVPQNLSASRPQDRQFILSSKKLLLSDSGFYLCAWKLGGVRTEAFFGQGTRLTVV.

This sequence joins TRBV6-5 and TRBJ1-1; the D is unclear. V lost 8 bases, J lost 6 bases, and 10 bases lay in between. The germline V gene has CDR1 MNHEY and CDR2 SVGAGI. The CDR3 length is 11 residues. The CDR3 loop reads CASVGEAEAFF. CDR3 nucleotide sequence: TGTGCCAGCGTTGGTGAGGCTGAAGCTTTCTTT.

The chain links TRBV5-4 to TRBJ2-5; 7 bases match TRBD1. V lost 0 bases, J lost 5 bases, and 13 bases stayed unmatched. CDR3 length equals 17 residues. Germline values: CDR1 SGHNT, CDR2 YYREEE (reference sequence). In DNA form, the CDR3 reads TGTGCCAGCAGCTTGGCGGGGCGGTCGACACAGGGGGAGACCCAGTACTTC. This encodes CASSLAGRSTQGETQYF.

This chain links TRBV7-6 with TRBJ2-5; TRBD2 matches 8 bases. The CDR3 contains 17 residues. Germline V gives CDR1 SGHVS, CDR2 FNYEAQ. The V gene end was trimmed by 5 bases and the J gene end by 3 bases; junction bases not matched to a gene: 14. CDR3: CASSIEEGAGEEETQYF. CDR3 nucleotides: TGTGCCAGCAGCATTGAGGAAGGAGCGGGAGAGGAAGAGACCCAGTACTTC.

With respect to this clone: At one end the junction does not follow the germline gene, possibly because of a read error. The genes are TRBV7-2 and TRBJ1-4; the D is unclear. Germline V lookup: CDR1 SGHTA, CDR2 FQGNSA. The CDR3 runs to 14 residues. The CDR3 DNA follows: TGTGCCAGCAGCTTATCAGGCTCAGATGAAAAACTGCTTTTT. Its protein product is CASSLSGSDEKLLF.

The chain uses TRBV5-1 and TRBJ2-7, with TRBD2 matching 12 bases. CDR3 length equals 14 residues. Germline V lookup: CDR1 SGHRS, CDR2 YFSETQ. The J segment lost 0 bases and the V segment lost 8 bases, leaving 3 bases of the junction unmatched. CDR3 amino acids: CASRTSGASYEQYF. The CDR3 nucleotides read TGCGCCAGTAGGACTAGCGGGGCCTCCTACGAGCAGTACTTC. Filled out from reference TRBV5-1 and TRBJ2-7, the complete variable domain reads KAGVTQTPRYLIKTRGQQVTLSCSPISGHRSVSWYQQTPGQGLQFLFEYFSETQRNKGNFPGRFSGRQFSNSRSEMNVSTLELGDSALYLCASRTSGASYEQYFGPGTRLTVT.

The CDR3 DNA is TGTGCCAGCAGCTTGGAGGGGAGCAATCAGCCCCAGCATTTT. Amino acid sequence: CASSLEGSNQPQHF. The chain combines TRBV5-4 with TRBJ1-5; D is possibly TRBD1 (5 bases). V lost 0 bases, J lost 1 base, and 5 bases lay in between. Germline V gene lookup returns CDR1 SGHNT and CDR2 YYREEE (reference sequence). The CDR3 loop spans 14 amino acids.

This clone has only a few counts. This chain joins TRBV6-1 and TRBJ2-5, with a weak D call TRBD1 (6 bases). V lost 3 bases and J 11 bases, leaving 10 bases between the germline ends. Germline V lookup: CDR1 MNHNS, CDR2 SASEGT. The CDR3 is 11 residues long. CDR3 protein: CASSENRAQYF. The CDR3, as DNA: TGTGCCAGCAGTGAGAACAGGGCTCAGTACTTC.

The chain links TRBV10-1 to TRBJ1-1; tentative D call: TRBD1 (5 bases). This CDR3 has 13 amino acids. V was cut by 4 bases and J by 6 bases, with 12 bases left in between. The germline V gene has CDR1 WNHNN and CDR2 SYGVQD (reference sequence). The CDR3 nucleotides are TGCGCCAGCAGTGTCGGCCTAGGGGCTGAAGCTTTCTTT. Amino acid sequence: CASSVGLGAEAFF.

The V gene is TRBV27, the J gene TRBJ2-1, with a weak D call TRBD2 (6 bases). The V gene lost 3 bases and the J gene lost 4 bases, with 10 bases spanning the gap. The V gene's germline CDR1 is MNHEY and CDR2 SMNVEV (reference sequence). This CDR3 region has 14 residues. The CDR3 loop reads CASSFGGFYNEQFF. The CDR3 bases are TGTGCCAGCAGTTTTGGAGGGTTTTACAATGAGCAGTTCTTC.